These T cell receptor beta chains were read from a single sample in a study of shared clonotypes between healthy human individuals. Some clones are missing from TCRdb's copy, which holds only in-frame ones; the method was immunoSEQ multiplex PCR. The sample yields some 470,000 clones, over 60% seen once. The sample consisted of PBMCs. The receptor set was obtained from a middle-aged woman in good health. Some clones in this sample may be carry-over from other donors' samples. CDR3s include the opening cysteine and the closing phenylalanine or tryptophan. The order of the fields is J gene, V gene, D gene, clone size, CDR3 protein, CDR3 DNA. D genes are given only for firm matches. A row's size may be missing; if present it is once, few, many or a size class.

>TRBJ2-3|TRBV4-1|-|many
CASSRIIRVGGTDTQYF
TGCGCCAGCAGCCGAATCATCAGGGTGGGGGGCACAGATACGCAGTATTTT
>TRBJ2-3|TRBV10-3|-|many
CAISDGSGWLADTQYF
TGTGCCATCAGTGACGGAAGCGGGTGGCTTGCAGATACGCAGTATTTT
>TRBJ1-1|TRBV4-1|-|-
CASSRTPQWMNMNTEAFF
TGCGCCAGCAGCCGTACTCCACAATGGATGAACATGAACACTGAAGCTTTCTTT
>TRBJ2-7|TRBV29-1|-|-
CSAKDPGSYEQYF
TGCAGCGCTAAAGACCCAGGCTCCTACGAGCAGTACTTC
>TRBJ1-5|TRBV10-3|TRBD1|-
CASKGTGGNQPQHF
TGTGCCTCCAAGGGGACAGGGGGTAATCAGCCCCAGCATTTT
>TRBJ2-2|TRBV7-7|-|few
CASSRDGNTGELFF
TGTGCCAGCAGCCGAGACGGTAACACCGGGGAGCTGTTTTTT
>TRBJ2-1|TRBV18|TRBD2|-
CASSRTRDNEQFF
TGTGCCAGCTCACGGACTAGAGACAATGAGCAGTTCTTC
>TRBJ2-7|TRBV19|TRBD1|-
CASRPGQGPYEQYF
TGTGCCAGTAGACCGGGACAGGGGCCCTACGAGCAGTACTTC
>TRBJ2-5|TRBV11-2|-|-
CASSVDTVQETQYF
TGTGCCAGCAGCGTCGACACGGTCCAAGAGACCCAGTACTTC
>TRBJ2-3|TRBV5-4|-|-
CASSFDLATRTDTQYF
TGTGCCAGCAGCTTCGACCTAGCGACCCGCACAGATACGCAGTATTTT
>TRBJ1-1|TRBV4-1|TRBD1|-
CASSRQGLFEAFF
TGCGCCAGCTCAAGACAGGGGTTGTTCGAAGCTTTCTTT
>TRBJ1-6|TRBV7-2|-|-
CASSLANGNSPLHF
TGTGCCAGCAGCTTGGCCAATGGGAATTCACCCCTCCACTTT
>TRBJ2-3|TRBV9|TRBD2|-
CASSVAGREEIDTQYF
TGTGCCAGCAGCGTAGCCGGGCGGGAGGAGATAGATACGCAGTATTTT
>TRBJ2-7|TRBV28|-|-
CASSRGGEQYF
TGTGCCAGCAGTCGAGGGGGCGAGCAGTACTTC
>TRBJ2-1|TRBV2|TRBD2|-
CASSDSGRDNEQFF
TGTGCCAGCAGTGATAGCGGGAGGGACAATGAGCAGTTCTTC
>TRBJ2-2|TRBV7-9|-|-
CASSLEGGGELFF
TGTGCCAGCAGCTTAGAGGGAGGCGGGGAGCTGTTTTTT
>TRBJ2-5|TRBV29-1|TRBD2|-
CSVGFFSGSETQYF
TGCAGCGTTGGATTCTTTAGCGGGAGTGAGACCCAGTACTTC
>TRBJ1-4|TRBV18|-|-
CASSPLGSDEKLFF
TGTGCCAGCTCACCCCTGGGGTCGGATGAAAAACTGTTTTTT
>TRBJ1-3|TRBV6-6|-|-
CASTGTSSGNTIYF
TGTGCCAGCACTGGGACATCGTCTGGAAACACCATATATTTT
>TRBJ2-3|TRBV2|-|-
CASSELMSTDTQYF
TGTGCCAGCAGTGAATTAATGAGCACAGATACGCAGTATTTT
>TRBJ2-7|TRBV27|TRBD2|-
CVSLQLAGGGGEQYF
TGTGTCTCTCTTCAACTAGCGGGAGGAGGTGGCGAGCAGTACTTC
>TRBJ2-7|TRBV28|-|-
CASSFGFYEQYF
TGTGCCAGCAGTTTTGGTTTCTACGAGCAGTACTTC
>TRBJ2-1|TRBV21-1|-|-
CASSKLDRDRGLAGTRNEQFF
TGTGCCAGCAGCAAACTCGACCGGGACAGGGGACTAGCGGGAACGCGGAATGAGCAGTTCTTC
>TRBJ1-4|TRBV7-8|-|-
CASSLRRHRPTNEKLFF
TGTGCCAGCAGCTTACGGCGTCACCGCCCAACTAATGAAAAACTGTTTTTT
>TRBJ2-2|TRBV5-1|TRBD2|-
CASSLEGRETLNTGELFF
TGCGCCAGCAGCTTGGAGGGGCGGGAGACCCTAAACACCGGGGAGCTGTTTTTT
>TRBJ2-6|TRBV18|-|-
CASSPPSSGANVLTF
TGTGCCAGCTCACCACCGAGCTCTGGGGCCAACGTCCTGACTTTC
>TRBJ1-1|TRBV29-1|-|-
CSVVLRRMNTEAFF
TGCAGCGTTGTATTGAGGAGGATGAACACTGAAGCTTTCTTT
>TRBJ2-3|TRBV7-2|-|-
CASSLDSNTDTQYF
TGTGCCAGCAGCTTAGACAGCAACACAGATACGCAGTATTTT
>TRBJ2-4|TRBV6-6|-|-
CASSKGLGKNIQYF
TGTGCCAGCAGTAAGGGACTGGGAAAAAACATTCAGTACTTC
>TRBJ1-3|TRBV28|-|-
CASRLTGNTIYF
TGTGCCAGCAGGCTGACTGGAAACACCATATATTTT
>TRBJ2-7|TRBV6-1|-|-
CASSENGGGYEQYF
TGTGCCAGCAGTGAAAACGGCGGAGGCTACGAGCAGTACTTC
>TRBJ1-4|TRBV28|-|-
CASSPPNRKLFF
TGTGCCAGCAGCCCACCCAACAGGAAACTGTTTTTT
>TRBJ2-5|TRBV29-1|TRBD1|many
CSAETGSGETQYF
TGCAGCGCCGAGACAGGGAGCGGTGAGACCCAGTACTTC
>TRBJ2-7|TRBV7-2|TRBD1|-
CASSLTGALGEQYF
TGTGCCAGCAGCCTGACAGGGGCCCTGGGCGAGCAGTACTTC
>TRBJ2-5|TRBV5-1|-|few
CASSSLGTQETQYF
TGCGCCAGCAGCTCCCTGGGAACTCAAGAGACCCAGTACTTC
>TRBJ2-3|TRBV6-6|-|-
CASSPRPPNTDTQYF
TGTGCCAGCAGCCCAAGACCACCAAACACAGATACGCAGTATTTT
>TRBJ2-1|TRBV6-6|TRBD2|-
CASSTTSGISDEQFF
TGTGCCAGCAGTACGACTAGCGGGATTTCCGATGAGCAGTTCTTC